The present entry profiles one T cell receptor (beta chain) with its context. Its antigen is as yet unknown. The entry originates in a study of cytomegalovirus exposure and HLA in healthy donors. Whole-study results and caveats: Productive status was seen about 90% or about 30% of the time for most TCR beta V segments in an earlier analysis. The authors later linked a missense DCLRE1C variant to TCR beta V- and J-gene trimming.

Germline V gene lookup returns CDR1 LNHDA and CDR2 SQIVND (reference sequence). The J segment lost 2 bases and the V segment lost 4 bases, leaving 7 bases of the junction unmatched. CDR3 length: 17 residues. The PCR had 60 Vbeta and 13 Jbeta primers. As processed by the authors: Later, an analysis found roughly 80 million unique TCR beta chains, and roughly 10 million of these were shared. The repertoire was sequenced with immunoSEQ multiplex PCR; TCRdb's copy has only in-frame clones and lacks some. V and J calls and clone size are given by that table; D and trimming were obtained from the DNA. The sample holds 85,000 to 90,000 clones; approximately 90% are singletons and the top ten take 2% to 2.5%.

The chain links TRBV19 to TRBJ2-3, with 12 bases matching TRBD2. Sequences were obtained from PBMCs. This clonotype originated in a man aged 18 to 29 in good health and CMV-seronegative. The CDR3 DNA follows: TGTGCCAGTAGTAACTCAAGGACTAGCGGGAACACAGATACGCAGTATTTT. It codes for CASSNSRTSGNTDTQYF. Looking up the rest from reference TRBV19 and TRBJ2-3 gives the full variable domain: DGGITQSPKYLFRKEGQNVTLSCEQNLNHDAMYWYRQDPGQGLRLIYYSQIVNDFQKGDIAEGYSVSREKKESFPLTVTSAQKNPTAFYLCASSNSRTSGNTDTQYFGPGTRLTVL.